This entry describes one T cell receptor (beta chain). Which antigen it targets is not known. One base away there is no much larger clone; base qualities are not given. Using the deep immunoSEQ assay, TCR CDR3 regions were amplified from genomic DNA by multiplex PCR. Extracted genomic DNA from each cell subset was spread evenly across all wells of several immunoSEQ 96-well plates, with each plate serving as a replicate. For sorted subsets, each replicate PCR was loaded with 200 ng genomic DNA, equivalent to roughly 30,000 T cell genomes. The purified libraries were quantified using a Qubit 3.0 fluorometer, sized with a Bioanalyzer 2100, and then quantified again using the KAPA Library Quantification kit. Every immunoSEQ 96-well plate was sequenced on a separate single-read 150-cycle Illumina NextSeq 550 flow cell. As for the authors' bioinformatics: Because only junctional sequences without quality scores were contained in the immunoSEQ output, filtering matching that applied to full-length reads could not be performed. To assign V/J genes and CDR3, sequences were annotated against IMGT germline references using PyIR, a Python wrapper for IgBLAST v1.9. Reads were removed for weak V/J assignments (E-value above 1e-6), missing CDR3, stop codons, out-of-frame junctions, or ambiguous translated residues. V3J clonotypes were defined by identical inferred V gene, J gene, and CDR3 amino acid sequence. Percentage overlap between repertoires was computed as shared unique clonotypes divided by the size of the smaller repertoire. Richness of each repertoire was evaluated using RTK rarefaction, the Chao1 estimator, and Recon v2.1 estimates of unobserved clonotypes. For all TCRbeta clonotypes obtained by the gDNA method from a handful of donors, generation probabilities were computed with OLGA. Held by TCRdb, this immuneACCESS table contains in-frame sequences only and omits some clones. Under half of the omission traces to an unresolved V gene where checked; the cause of the rest is unknown. V, J and clone size are those of that table, while D and trimming were read from the DNA. This sample has approximately 2,000,000 clones in its table, and less than 95% of those were observed once. Together, the top ten hold around 0.4% of the sample.

Deletion took 8 bases off V and 6 bases off J, with a span of 17 bases between the germline ends. Per the germline V gene, MNHEY is the CDR1 and SVGAGI is the CDR2. Inclusive of the bounding cysteine and phenylalanine, the CDR3 is 14 residues long. This entry keeps only the CDR3 DNA: 42 bases, framed from base 1. Healthy HIV-negative adults with no recently reported acute infections or vaccinations were included as donors. Every donor was a Caucasian adult living in Nashville, Tennessee, USA. Magnetic negative selection was used to enrich CD4+ T cells, after which naive cells were positively selected on CD45RA and the negative fraction became the memory subset. After blood collection by leukapheresis, PBMCs were isolated using Ficoll-Histopaque density gradient centrifugation and then cryopreserved in the vapor phase of liquid nitrogen. Analytical flow cytometry was used to check the purity and quantity of every magnetically sorted T cell population. From each sorted fraction, genomic DNA was isolated and quantified by UV absorbance on a Nanodrop 2000c.

The data belong to a study of shared clonotypes between healthy human individuals (dated by TCRdb to 2018 to 2021). With regard to the full study: The cohort included three men and a couple of women between 18 and 49 years of age. Libraries were prepared and TCR repertoires were sequenced by different laboratories using diverse techniques, in order to increase sequencing depth and limit assay-specific biases. Blood TCR repertoires of several healthy adults were deeply sequenced to estimate repertoire size and the extent of clonotype sharing between individuals. Per donor, leukapheresis produced somewhere between about 0.94 and 9 billion PBMCs. For each donor, CD4 naive and CD4 memory were each run on three plates, CD8 naive on two plates, and CD8 memory on one plate.

What the work shows at the level of the full study, not this receptor alone: The small number of donors limited the genetic and exposure-history diversity represented. Compared with non-shared clonotypes, the clonotypes found in all four sorted-subset donors had higher generation probabilities. Only blood was sampled, and tissue TCR repertoires likely differ from those in blood. Pairwise subsampling led to the expectation that sequencing depth would affect the degree of clonotype sharing among donors. About 5% of naive CD4, 3.5% of naive CD8, about 2.5% of memory CD4, and 0.35% to 0.5% of memory CD8 clonotypes were shared across a few donors. Naive subsets generally had larger estimated clonotype richness than memory subsets did. Even with the large sequencing depth, rarefaction of the sorted-subset datasets indicated that sequencing was incomplete.

The chain employs TRBV6-5 and TRBJ1-5; TRBD1 is a possible D gene, resting on 6 matching bases. The sequenced material came from naive CD4+ T cells from PBMCs. Sample cell subset or site, as interpreted from the label and publication: CD45RA+ positively selected. The TCR sequence derives from a man aged 18-30 years in good health. Some clones in this sample may be carry-over from other donors' samples. The CDR3 protein: CASRRAGERQPQHF. The nucleotide sequence is TGTGCCAGCCGTAGGGCAGGGGAGCGTCAGCCCCAGCATTTT.